This T cell receptor beta chain originates from a study of OX40 agonist ivuxolimab in advanced cancers. Germline lookup yields CDR1 LGHNT and CDR2 FRNRAP. Between the trimmed V and J ends, which lost 4 bases and 7 bases, there was a span of 4 bases. The CDR3 extends over 10 amino acids. The repertoire was sequenced with immunoSEQ multiplex PCR; TCRdb's copy has only in-frame clones and lacks some. The data contain 70,000 to 85,000 clones, about 85% of them seen just once; the ten biggest clones take up roughly 0.9%. This clone turned up a few times. Baseline, cycle 4 day 1, and cycle 7 day 1 were the blood sampling points.

Here the sequenced sample was CD4+ or CD8+ T cells sorted from blood, taken in a trial of the OX40 agonist ivuxolimab. The rearrangement links TRBV12-5 to TRBJ2-5; D gene ambiguous. This TCR came from an adult with an advanced solid tumor such as melanoma, head and neck, liver or kidney cancer. The DNA for the CDR3 is TGTGCTAGTGGTTATGGGACCCAGTACTTC. Protein product: CASGYGTQYF.